These T cell receptor beta chains were read from a single sample in a study of blood T cell repertoires in COVID-19. The repertoire was sequenced with immunoSEQ multiplex PCR; TCRdb's copy has only in-frame clones and lacks some. The table lists about 140,000 clones, about 86% of them singletons. Sequenced: peripheral blood. The receptors shown here come from a woman aged 55-70 years with acute or convalescent COVID-19. Each CDR3 is given with its conserved first and last residue. D genes are given only for firm matches. Only some rows state a clone size, as once, few, many or a class for expanded clones.

>-|TRBD1|TRBJ2-7|TRBV6-2/TRBV6-3
TGTGCCAGCAGTTCAGGGGGCAGCCTCGAGCAGTACTTC
CASSSGGSLEQYF
>-|-|TRBJ2-7|TRBV11-2
TGTGCCAGCAGCTTAGAAGGGGGAGGGGCCTACGAGCAGTACTTC
CASSLEGGGAYEQYF
>few|-|TRBJ1-6|TRBV12-3/TRBV12-4
TGTGCCAGCAGTTCGTCCAATTCACCCCTCCACTTT
CASSSSNSPLHF
>-|-|TRBJ2-1|TRBV7-9
TGTGCCAGCAGCTTGGACTATTACAATGAGCAGTTCTTC
CASSLDYYNEQFF
>few|-|TRBJ1-1|TRBV2
TGTGCCAGCAGTGGACAGGTGGGCACTGAAGCTTTCTTT
CASSGQVGTEAFF
>-|-|TRBJ2-5|TRBV12-3/TRBV12-4
TGTGCCAGCAGGACAGATCAAGAGACCCAGTACTTC
CASRTDQETQYF
>-|-|TRBJ2-5|TRBV6-1
TGTGCCAGCAGTGATCTACAAGAGACCCAGTACTTC
CASSDLQETQYF
>-|-|TRBJ1-5|TRBV6-6
TGTGCCAGCAGCGGGGTCGGAGGGCAAGTTAATCAGCCCCAGCATTTT
CASSGVGGQVNQPQHF
>-|TRBD1|TRBJ1-3|TRBV28
TGTGCCAGCAGTTTTGCGGACAGGTTAAACACCATATATTTT
CASSFADRLNTIYF
>-|TRBD1|TRBJ1-3|TRBV6-5
TGTGCCGGAGGCAGGGGGCCTGGAAACACCATATATTTT
CAGGRGPGNTIYF
>-|-|TRBJ2-7|TRBV30
TGTGCCTGGAGTAACAGGAACGAGCAGTACTTC
CAWSNRNEQYF
>once|TRBD2|TRBJ2-5|TRBV5-4
TGTGCCAGCAGCTTGGGTCCTAGCGGGGGGGAAGAGACCCAGTACTTC
CASSLGPSGGEETQYF
>-|-|TRBJ1-1|TRBV30
TGTGCCTGGAGTCCGTCGGGAGGGCTGAACACTGAAGCTTTCTTT
CAWSPSGGLNTEAFF
>-|-|TRBJ1-5|TRBV5-4
TGTGCCAGCAGCCTTGGGGGGGCTGAGCCCCAGCATTTT
CASSLGGAEPQHF
>-|-|TRBJ2-2|TRBV2
TGTGCCAGCATTAGACAGCCGAACACCGGGGAGCTGTTTTTT
CASIRQPNTGELFF
>-|TRBD1|TRBJ1-2|TRBV27
TGTGCCAGCACCCCGACAGGGGGAGTCTATGGCTACACCTTC
CASTPTGGVYGYTF
>-|TRBD2|TRBJ2-5|TRBV13
TGTGCCAGCAGCGAACGACTAGCGGGGGTAGAGACCCAGTACTTC
CASSERLAGVETQYF
>-|-|TRBJ2-2|TRBV11-1
TGTGCCAGCAGCTTACTTCGCGCTAGAGAAATCGGGGAGCTGTTTTTT
CASSLLRAREIGELFF
>-|-|TRBJ2-1|TRBV6-1
TGTGCCAGCAGTGGGGGTAGAACTATGGGGGCACGCAATGAGCAGTTCTTC
CASSGGRTMGARNEQFF
>few|-|TRBJ2-5|TRBV10-3
TGTGCCATCAGTGAGTCAGGGGGGACCCAGTACTTC
CAISESGGTQYF
>-|TRBD1|TRBJ2-7|TRBV5-1
TGCGCCAGCAGCTTGGCCCTGGGACAGGTCTTCTACGAGCAGTACTTC
CASSLALGQVFYEQYF
>-|TRBD1|TRBJ2-7|TRBV6-5
TGTGCCAGCAGAAGGGACAGGGGGCCTTACGAGCAGTACTTC
CASRRDRGPYEQYF
>-|-|TRBJ1-2|TRBV30
TGTGCCTGGAGTGTACAGGCTTATGGCTACACCTTC
CAWSVQAYGYTF
>-|TRBD1|TRBJ2-7|TRBV19
TGTGCCAGTAGTACGGGACAGGCCTCCTACGAGCAGTACTTC
CASSTGQASYEQYF
>-|TRBD1|TRBJ2-1|TRBV6-5
TGTGCCAGCAGTTACTCCGGGACAGGTAGTAATGAGCAGTTCTTC
CASSYSGTGSNEQFF
>-|-|TRBJ1-3|TRBV30
TGTGCCTGGAGGCGCAGGTCTGGAAACACCATATATTTT
CAWRRRSGNTIYF
>-|TRBD1|TRBJ2-7|TRBV29-1
TGCAGCGCCGTACAGGGGGCGAACTCCTACGAGCAGTACTTC
CSAVQGANSYEQYF
>-|-|TRBJ1-6|TRBV30
TGTGCCTGGACACAGGCTGGGCCCCTCCACTTT
CAWTQAGPLHF
>-|TRBD2|TRBJ2-5|TRBV5-1
TGCGCCAGCAGCTACCCTAGCGGGGTCGGGGAGACCCAGTACTTC
CASSYPSGVGETQYF
>-|-|TRBJ1-2|TRBV9
TGTGCCAGCAGCGTACAGGGCGTGGACTATGGCTACACCTTC
CASSVQGVDYGYTF
>-|-|TRBJ2-7|TRBV25-1
TGTGCCAGCAGCCTCAGTTGGACAGTTCCGTACGAGCAGTACTTC
CASSLSWTVPYEQYF
>many|TRBD2|TRBJ2-1|TRBV11-3
TGTGCCAGCAGCTTAGAGCTAGCGGGGGGCTACAATGAGCAGTTCTTC
CASSLELAGGYNEQFF
>-|TRBD1|TRBJ1-6|TRBV5-1
TGCGCCAGCAGCCCAGGACAGGGTTGGATTTCACCCCTCCACTTT
CASSPGQGWISPLHF
>-|TRBD2|TRBJ2-7|TRBV6-5
TGTGCCAGCTCCGTAGGGGCGGGGGACTACGAGCAGTACTTC
CASSVGAGDYEQYF
>-|-|TRBJ1-5|TRBV27
TGTGCCAGCAGTTTATTTCCCGGGGAACGACAGCCCCAGCATTTT
CASSLFPGERQPQHF
>few|-|TRBJ1-2|TRBV30
TGTGCCTTCCAACAGGGATTCAGTGGCTACACCTTC
CAFQQGFSGYTF
>-|TRBD2|TRBJ2-7|TRBV28
TGTGCCAGCAGTTTACCCGCCGACGGGAGGATCTACGAGCAGTACTTC
CASSLPADGRIYEQYF
>few|TRBD1|TRBJ2-7|TRBV7-2
TGTGCCAGCAGCCGTTCGGGACAGGGTCTCTACGAGCAGTACTTC
CASSRSGQGLYEQYF
>-|TRBD1|TRBJ1-1|TRBV24-1
TGTGCCACCAGAGCACAGGGGACCACTGAAGCTTTCTTT
CATRAQGTTEAFF
>-|-|TRBJ1-2|TRBV7-2
TGTGCCAGCAGCTTAGGGGGGGTGGGCTATGGCTACACCTTC
CASSLGGVGYGYTF